This T cell receptor (beta chain) was sequenced in a study of OX40 agonist ivuxolimab in advanced cancers. Across the whole study: Hepatocellular carcinoma, melanoma, renal cell or head and neck cancer affected the dose-escalation patients. Subjects had a mean age of about 61 years, with a range of about 23 to 79; roughly 80% were male. Overall study results and limits: Antigens targeted by the expanded peripheral T cells were not determined. Those patients achieving a partial response at 0.1-3.0 mg/kg showed among the lowest clonal expansion.

Germline CDR1 and CDR2: MNHEY and SVGAGI. The CDR3 length is 13 residues. The V gene lost 6 bases and the J gene lost 6 bases, with 13 bases spanning the gap. Sequenced by immunoSEQ multiplex PCR; TCRdb stores in-frame clones only, minus some. The data hold approximately 65,000 clones, with about 89% observed a single time. About this clone: The antigen is undetermined.

The clonotype was recovered from an adult with an advanced solid tumor such as melanoma, head and neck, liver or kidney cancer. The sample consisted of CD4+ or CD8+ T cells sorted from blood, taken in a trial of the OX40 agonist ivuxolimab. This chain uses TRBV6-5 with TRBJ2-3; weak D call: TRBD1 (5 bases). The CDR3 DNA sequence: TGTGCCAGCAGAATAAGCAGGGCCGATACGCAGTATTTT. Protein sequence: CASRISRADTQYF.